Listed below are T cell receptor beta chains from one sample, sequenced in a study of spatial heterogeneity in lung cancer. TCRdb called the 5' RACE reads again in MiXCR, with one record for every CDR3 protein. Altogether roughly 9,000 distinct CDR3 sequences are present, about 5% being singletons, with the ten largest covering approximately 15%. Material: lung tumor tissue, obtained at surgery. These receptor sequences come from a female donor with early-stage non-small cell lung cancer. The CDR3 runs from the conserved cysteine through the conserved F or W. The D gene is left open where the match is weak. The listing skips clone size in some rows; elsewhere it reads once, few, many or a size class.

j_call clone_size v_call d_call cdr3_nt cdr3_aa
TRBJ1-6 many TRBV20-1 NA TGCAGTGCTAGAGATGGGGCAGGGAGATCACCCCTCCACTTT CSARDGAGRSPLHF
TRBJ2-1 large TRBV5-1 TRBD2 TGCGCCAGCGGAACTAGCGGGACTTCCTACAATGAGCAGTTCTTC CASGTSGTSYNEQFF
TRBJ1-1 medium-sized TRBV2 NA TGTGCCAGCAGTGAAGGCCCAGGGGCGGTCGAAGCTTTCTTT CASSEGPGAVEAFF
TRBJ2-2 medium-sized TRBV28 NA TGTGCCAGCCTCCTCCGAAGGGGTAGCGGCCAACTGAACACCGGGGAGCTGTTTTTT CASLLRRGSGQLNTGELFF
TRBJ2-1 many TRBV25-1 NA TGTGCCAGCAGTGACTTACAGGAATGGAATGAGCAGTTCTTC CASSDLQEWNEQFF
TRBJ2-1 medium-sized TRBV18 NA TGTGCCAGCCACGGGGCAGGCTCCTACAATGAGCAGTTCTTC CASHGAGSYNEQFF
TRBJ2-7 few TRBV5-1 NA TGCGCCAGCAGCCTTCGGAGGGGAGGTGACGAGCAGTACTTC CASSLRRGGDEQYF
TRBJ1-1 medium-sized TRBV6-1 NA TGTGCCAGCAGTGGGCTCCGAGGGACTGAAGCTTTCTTT CASSGLRGTEAFF
TRBJ2-1 medium-sized TRBV12-3/TRBV12-4 TRBD2 TGTGCCAGCAGTTTTTCCTCTTGGACTAGCGGGATTATAGGTTACAATGAGCAGTTCTTC CASSFSSWTSGIIGYNEQFF
TRBJ2-1 many TRBV11-2 NA TGTGCCAGCAGCTTATTGCCGGGCGGCTCCTACAATGAGCAGTTCTTC CASSLLPGGSYNEQFF
TRBJ1-4 many TRBV29-1 NA TGCAGCGTTTCGATGTTTAATGAAAAACTGTTTTTT CSVSMFNEKLFF
TRBJ1-5 few TRBV27 NA TGTGCCAGCAGTTTAGACAGAGGCAATCAGCCCCAGCATTTT CASSLDRGNQPQHF
TRBJ2-6 NA TRBV19 NA TGTGCCAGTAGTTTAACCAGGGGACGTACTGGGGCCAACGTCCTGACTTTC CASSLTRGRTGANVLTF
TRBJ1-6 many TRBV9 NA TGTGCCAGCAGTGCACTGGTCGGTAATTCACCCCTCCACTTT CASSALVGNSPLHF
TRBJ2-1 many TRBV5-1 NA TGCGCCAGCAGCTTGAGGCAAAGTGAGCAGTTCTTC CASSLRQSEQFF
TRBJ2-5 medium-sized TRBV28 TRBD1 TGTGCCAGCAGTTCCCTAGGGGGCACGGGAGAGACCCAGTACTTC CASSSLGGTGETQYF
TRBJ1-5 medium-sized TRBV6-5 NA TGTGCCAGCAGCCTAATCGAGAATCAGCCCCAGCATTTT CASSLIENQPQHF
TRBJ2-7 many TRBV5-1 TRBD1 TGCGCCAGCAGCTTGGGGGGGACAGAATTCTACGAGCAGTACTTC CASSLGGTEFYEQYF
TRBJ1-6 many TRBV3-1 NA TGTGCCACCAACTCAGGGAACCGTAATTCACCCCTCCACTTT CATNSGNRNSPLHF
TRBJ2-7 NA TRBV6-5 TRBD2 TGTGCCAGCAGCCGACCCGGGACTAGCTCCTACGAGCAGTACTTC CASSRPGTSSYEQYF
TRBJ2-1 medium-sized TRBV9 TRBD1 TGTGCCAGCAGCGTAGAGATCATTGGCAGGGGGAGTACAGCCTACAATGAGCAGTTCTTC CASSVEIIGRGSTAYNEQFF
TRBJ2-5 many TRBV6-6 NA TGTGCCAGCAGGAGGGGACTGGAAGGAGAGACCCAGTACTTC CASRRGLEGETQYF
TRBJ1-6 medium-sized TRBV5-4 TRBD1 TGTGCCAGCAGGCGGGACAGGGATGATTCACCCCTCCACTTT CASRRDRDDSPLHF
TRBJ1-5 few TRBV28 NA TGTGCCAGCAGTTGGGGAAGGGGTCTTCGGCCCCAGCATTTT CASSWGRGLRPQHF
TRBJ2-7 NA TRBV4-2 TRBD2 TGTGCCAGCAGCCAACACCCCGTTAGCAGCGGGAGCTACTACGAGCAGTACTTC CASSQHPVSSGSYYEQYF
TRBJ1-5 many TRBV18 NA TGTGCCAGCTCACCCGACGACTATCAGCCCCAGCATTTT CASSPDDYQPQHF
TRBJ1-4 few TRBV11-2 NA TGTGCCAGCAGCTTCTGGGGGGGCGAAAAACTGTTTTTT CASSFWGGEKLFF
TRBJ2-1 medium-sized TRBV29-1 NA TGCAGCGTTGTAGGAGCAGGGGCCCCATACAATGAGCAGTTCTTC CSVVGAGAPYNEQFF
TRBJ1-2 few TRBV20-1 TRBD1 TGCAGTGCCCCCATCATGGGACAGGGGGTAAACACCTTC CSAPIMGQGVNTF
TRBJ2-5 many TRBV20-1 NA TGCAGTGCTACAAGAGTTGCGCAGACCCAGTACTTC CSATRVAQTQYF
TRBJ2-3 many TRBV7-2 NA TGTGCCAGCAGCTTCTCCGGGATGAGCACAGATACGCAGTATTTT CASSFSGMSTDTQYF
TRBJ1-1 many TRBV19 NA TGTGCCAGCACTCAGGGGTGGGCTACTGAAGCTTTCTTT CASTQGWATEAFF
TRBJ2-1 many TRBV3-1 NA TGTGCCAGCAGCCAAGATATTAGCGCGGATGAGCAGTTCTTC CASSQDISADEQFF
TRBJ2-7 many TRBV5-1 TRBD1 TGCGCCAGCAGCTTGGCCCCGGGACAGTCCTACGAGCAGTACTTC CASSLAPGQSYEQYF
TRBJ2-7 many TRBV2 NA TGTGCCAGCAGGGAAACGACAAGCTACGAGCAGTACTTC CASRETTSYEQYF
TRBJ2-1 many TRBV5-1 TRBD2 TGCGCCAGCAGCTCTAGCGGGAGTGTTCGGGTTGAGCAGTTCTTC CASSSSGSVRVEQFF
TRBJ1-1 NA TRBV7-9 NA TGTGCCAGCAGCCGGACCGTACCCGATGAAGCTTTCTTT CASSRTVPDEAFF
TRBJ2-3 many TRBV5-5 TRBD2 TGTGCCAGCAGGCATACTAGCGCCTTTGGTACAGATACGCAGTATTTT CASRHTSAFGTDTQYF
TRBJ2-1 many TRBV19 NA TGTGCCAGTAGTATTCGGAAGGGCCGCAATGAGCAGTTCTTC CASSIRKGRNEQFF
TRBJ1-2 medium-sized TRBV4-2 TRBD1 TGTGCCAGCAGCCAAGAAGGGGACAGGGGATCTTATGGCTACACCTTC CASSQEGDRGSYGYTF
TRBJ1-4 many TRBV30 NA TGTGCCTGGCGAATAAGGGGGTACGGTGAAAAACTGTTTTTT CAWRIRGYGEKLFF
TRBJ2-1 many TRBV7-3 NA TGTGCCAGCAGCTTAAGAGGTTACAATGAGCAGTTCTTC CASSLRGYNEQFF
TRBJ2-1 many TRBV20-1 NA TGCAGTGCTAGGTCCCAGTGGGAAGGGAATGAGCAGTTCTTC CSARSQWEGNEQFF
TRBJ2-1 many TRBV7-9 NA TGTGCCAGCAGCTTGTACGACAATGAGCAGTTCTTC CASSLYDNEQFF
TRBJ2-2 many TRBV11-3 NA TGTGCCAGCAGCTTAGAGGCGGGGCCCGGGGAGCTGTTTTTT CASSLEAGPGELFF
TRBJ2-4 many TRBV2 TRBD1 TGTGCCAGCAGATTGGACAGGGAGAACATTCAGTACTTC CASRLDRENIQYF
TRBJ2-7 many TRBV4-2 NA TGTGCCAGCAGCCCCACCGGGGCGTACTACGAGCAGTACTTC CASSPTGAYYEQYF
TRBJ2-1 many TRBV20-1 TRBD2 TGCAGTGCCGATTACTTCCTAGCGGGTAATGAGCAGTTCTTC CSADYFLAGNEQFF
TRBJ2-3 many TRBV29-1 NA TGCAGCGTTACCCTTAGGGGGGGCACAGATACGCAGTATTTT CSVTLRGGTDTQYF
TRBJ2-1 many TRBV4-1 TRBD2 TGCGCCAGCAGCCGTTTAGCGGGAGCAGACGATGAGCAGTTCTTC CASSRLAGADDEQFF
TRBJ2-3 many TRBV10-3 NA TGTGCCATCAGTGAGATCACAGATACGCAGTATTTT CAISEITDTQYF
TRBJ2-1 many TRBV7-6 NA TGTGCCAGCAGCTTAGAGTCATCAGCTAATAACAATGAGCAGTTCTTC CASSLESSANNNEQFF
TRBJ2-5 many TRBV7-3 NA TGTGCCAGCAGCCTCGACAGCCTCCAAGAGACCCAGTACTTC CASSLDSLQETQYF
TRBJ1-2 medium-sized TRBV7-6 NA TGTGCCAGCAGCTTAGGGACAGACTATGGCTACACCTTC CASSLGTDYGYTF
TRBJ2-1 many TRBV11-2 NA TGTGCCAGCAGCTTAGTAGCGGCTCTTCATCAAAATGAGCAGTTCTTC CASSLVAALHQNEQFF
TRBJ2-3 few TRBV20-1 TRBD2 TGCAGTGCTAACCGGCCTAGCGGGTTTTCAGATACGCAGTATTTT CSANRPSGFSDTQYF